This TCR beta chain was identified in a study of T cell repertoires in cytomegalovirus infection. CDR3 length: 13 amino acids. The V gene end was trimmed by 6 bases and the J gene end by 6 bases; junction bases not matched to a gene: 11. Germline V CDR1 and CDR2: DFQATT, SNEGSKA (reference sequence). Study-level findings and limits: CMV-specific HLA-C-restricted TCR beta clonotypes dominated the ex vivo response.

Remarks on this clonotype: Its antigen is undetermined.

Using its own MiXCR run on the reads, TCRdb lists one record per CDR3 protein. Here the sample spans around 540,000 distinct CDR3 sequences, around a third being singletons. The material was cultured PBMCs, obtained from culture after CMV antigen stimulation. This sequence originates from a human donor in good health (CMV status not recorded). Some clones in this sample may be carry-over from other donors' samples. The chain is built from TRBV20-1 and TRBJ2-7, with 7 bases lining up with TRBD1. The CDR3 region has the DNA TGCAGTGCAGACAGGGCGACAGAATCCGAGCAGTACTTC. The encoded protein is CSADRATESEQYF.